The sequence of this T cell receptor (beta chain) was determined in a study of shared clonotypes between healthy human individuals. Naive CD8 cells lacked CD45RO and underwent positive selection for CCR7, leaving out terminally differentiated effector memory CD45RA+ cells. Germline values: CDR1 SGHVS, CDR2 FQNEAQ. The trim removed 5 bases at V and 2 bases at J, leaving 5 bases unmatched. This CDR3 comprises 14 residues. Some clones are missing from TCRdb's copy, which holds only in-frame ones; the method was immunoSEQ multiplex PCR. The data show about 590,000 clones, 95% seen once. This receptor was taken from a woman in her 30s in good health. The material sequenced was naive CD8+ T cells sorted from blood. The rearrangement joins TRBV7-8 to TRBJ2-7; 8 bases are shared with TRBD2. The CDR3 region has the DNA TGTGCCAGCAGCGCAGCGGGGGCGGCCTACGAGCAGTACTTC. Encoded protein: CASSAAGAAYEQYF. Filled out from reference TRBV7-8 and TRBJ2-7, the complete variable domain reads GAGVSQSPRYKVAKRGQDVALRCDPISGHVSLFWYQQALGQGPEFLTYFQNEAQLDKSGLPSDRFFAERPEGSVSTLKIQRTQQEDSAVYLCASSAAGAAYEQYFGPGTRLTVT.